The TCR beta chain under discussion was sequenced for a study of T cells in Graves' hyperthyroidism and ophthalmopathy. Overall study: Peripheral blood was drawn at first diagnosis, prior to all treatment.

A lack of ophthalmopathy progression within 18 months defined stable Graves' hyperthyroidism. General study results and limits: Onset of ophthalmopathy came a median roughly 6 months after the model predicted it. Peripheral blood also featured most of the thyroid clonotypes expanded above 0.001.

Researchers amplified the TCR beta CDR3 regions from RNA transcripts. HTBI primers were employed in a first-round RT-PCR of the TCR CDR3. TCRdb ran MiXCR on the multiplex PCR reads and lists one entry per CDR3 protein. The sample yields roughly 300,000 distinct CDR3 sequences, about 15% seen once. Worth noting for this clonotype: Its target is unknown. A read error is possible here, since a much larger clone lies one base away.

Specimen: blood. This clonotype originated in a woman aged 25 to 39 with Graves' hyperthyroidism.

In DNA, the CDR3 is TGTGCCAGCGGGTTGGAGACTCGTGAAGCTTTCTTT. Encoded protein: CASGLETREAFF. The chain recombines TRBV12-3 or TRBV12-4 with TRBJ1-1; D call uncertain. The CDR3 contains 12 residues. V was clipped by 8 bases and J by 7 bases, with 14 bases between them.